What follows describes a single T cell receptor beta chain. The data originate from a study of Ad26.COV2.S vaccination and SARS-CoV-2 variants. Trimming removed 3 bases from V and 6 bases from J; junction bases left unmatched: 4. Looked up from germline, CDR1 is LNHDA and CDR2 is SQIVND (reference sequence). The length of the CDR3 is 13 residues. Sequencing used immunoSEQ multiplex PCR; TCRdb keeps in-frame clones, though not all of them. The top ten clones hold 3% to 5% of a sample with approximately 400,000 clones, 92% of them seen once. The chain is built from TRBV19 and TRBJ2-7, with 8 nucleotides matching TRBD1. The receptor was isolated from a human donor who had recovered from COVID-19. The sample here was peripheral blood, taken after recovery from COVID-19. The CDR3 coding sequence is TGTGCCAGTAGTATGATGACAGGGGCCGAGCAGTACTTC. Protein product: CASSMMTGAEQYF.